The next 20 T cell receptor beta chains were all read from a single sample in a study of shared clonotypes between healthy human individuals. The assay was immunoSEQ multiplex PCR, and TCRdb's table has in-frame clones only and misses some. Of some 980,000 clones listed, 60% to 85% are singletons. The sequencing input was memory CD4+ T cells sorted from blood. Sample subset: CD45RA-negative fraction. These receptors all come from a man aged 18 to 30 in good health.

A note on this clone: One end of the junction fails to match germline, which may point to a read error. The chain is built from TRBV9 and TRBJ2-5, with unresolved D. This CDR3 comprises 13 residues. CDR1 SGDLS and CDR2 YYNGEE come from the germline V gene. This CDR3 is CASSVQDRTSQNF. The DNA of the CDR3 is TGTGCCAGCAGCGTACAAGATCGAACGAGTCAAAACTTC.

In this sample, this clone turned up once. The chain recombines TRBV5-1 with TRBJ2-7, with 8 positions matching TRBD1. There are 12 residues in the CDR3. The germline V gene has CDR1 SGHRS and CDR2 YFSETQ. The V and J ends lost 4 bases and 6 bases, in that order; junction bases with no gene match: 3. The CDR3 coding sequence is TGCGCCAGCAGCCGACAGGGGTTCGAGCAGTACTTC. Encoded protein: CASSRQGFEQYF.

The rearrangement uses TRBV25-1 and TRBJ1-2; 7 nucleotides agree with TRBD1. Looked up from germline, CDR1 is MGHDK and CDR2 is SYGVNS. CDR3 length equals 14 residues. V was clipped by 8 bases and J by 7 bases; unmatched bases: 13. The chain's CDR3 is CASAGQRGNGGYTF. The CDR3 region has the DNA TGTGCCAGCGCGGGACAGAGGGGTAACGGTGGCTACACCTTC.

CDR3 coding DNA: TGCGCCAGCAGCGGGCGGCCGGAGGCCAAAAAAGGGGAGAAGTACTTC. Translation gives CASSGRPEAKKGEKYF. The chain joins TRBV5-1 to TRBJ2-7; D is tentatively TRBD1 or TRBD2 (5 bases each). Germline CDR1 is SGHRS and CDR2 is YFSETQ. V shed 4 bases and J shed 11 bases, with 28 bases lying between them. The CDR3 length is 16 residues.

This clone was recorded a few times. V and J are TRBV10-3 and TRBJ1-6; 9 bases line up with TRBD1. Germline lookup yields CDR1 ENHRY and CDR2 SYGVKD. The CDR3 extends over 14 amino acids. V shed 10 bases, J shed 7 bases, and the junction held 8 bases outside the gene matches. In DNA, the CDR3 is TGTGCCACGAAGGGGGACAGGGACAATTCACCCCTCCACTTT. It is translated as CATKGDRDNSPLHF.

J is TRBJ2-1 and V is TRBV6-6, with TRBD1 as a possible D gene (6 bases). The CDR3 covers 15 residues. CDR1 and CDR2 from the germline V gene are MNHNY and SVGAGI (reference sequence). Trimming removed 5 bases from V and 6 bases from J, with 17 bases in between. The CDR3 region is CASSKDWGLVNEQFF. The CDR3 region has the DNA TGTGCCAGCAGTAAGGACTGGGGGCTCGTCAATGAGCAGTTCTTC.

V gene TRBV30 combines with J gene TRBJ2-2; D unresolved. CDR3 length: 12 residues. Germline-derived CDR1 and CDR2 are GTSNPN and SVGIG (reference sequence). V was cut by 3 bases and J by 4 bases, with 6 bases left in between. The CDR3 sequence is CAWSHSTGELFF. CDR3 DNA: TGTGCCTGGAGCCATAGCACCGGGGAGCTGTTTTTT.

This clone showed up many times. DNA of the CDR3: TGTGCCAGCTCACGACAGGGAATTGGCGAGCAGTACTTC. This gives the protein CASSRQGIGEQYF. The rearrangement joins TRBV18 to TRBJ2-7, with TRBD1 matching 7 bases. CDR3 length: 13 residues. Germline lookup yields CDR1 KGHSH and CDR2 LQKENI. V dropped 4 bases and J dropped 6; count of bases not matched to a gene: 6.

The chain has TRBV15 and TRBJ1-3; D ambiguous. V was trimmed by 0 bases and J by 6 bases, leaving 12 bases between them. Germline V lookup: CDR1 LNHNV, CDR2 YYDKDF (reference sequence). The CDR3 has 15 amino acids. The CDR3 loop is CATSRDRPPLNTIYF. The CDR3 DNA reads as TGTGCCACCAGCAGAGATCGGCCTCCACTAAACACCATATATTTT.

The rearrangement links TRBV6-6 to TRBJ2-1; TRBD1 might be the D (6 bases). V lost 4 bases to trimming and J lost 6 bases, with 13 bases between them. The V gene's germline CDR1 is MNHNY and CDR2 SVGAGI (reference sequence). The CDR3 is made up of 14 amino acids. The CDR3 spells CASSSSTGLNEQFF. Here the CDR3 DNA reads TGTGCCAGCAGTTCGTCGACAGGCCTCAATGAGCAGTTCTTC.

The V gene is TRBV5-5, the J gene TRBJ2-1; the match to TRBD1 covers 8 bases. J gave up 3 bases and V 2 bases, and 4 bases lay outside the gene matches. This CDR3 has 15 residues. Looked up from germline, CDR1 is SGHKS and CDR2 is YYEKEE (reference sequence). CDR3 DNA: TGTGCCAGCAGCTTACTCGGACAGGGCTACAATGAGCAGTTCTTC. As protein: CASSLLGQGYNEQFF.

This clone was seen repeatedly, ten times or more. The chain couples TRBV7-2 to TRBJ2-3; D is uncertain. The length of the CDR3 is 12 residues. V shed 1 base and J shed 8 bases, with 7 bases lying between them. Germline V gene data show CDR1 as SGHTA and CDR2 as FQGNSA. The CDR3, as DNA: TGTGCCAGCAGCTTAGATGCAGGTACGCAGTATTTT. As protein: CASSLDAGTQYF.

This clone was seen just once. The gene calls are TRBV6-1 and TRBJ1-1, with D unclear. The CDR3 spans 11 residues. The germline V and J ends were trimmed by 3 bases and 7 bases, with 6 bases remaining between them. Germline V lookup: CDR1 MNHNS, CDR2 SASEGT. CDR3 nucleotide sequence: TGTGCCAGCAGTGAGCTAGGTGAAGCTTTCTTT. It translates to CASSELGEAFF.

The chain is built from TRBV18 and TRBJ1-2; possibly TRBD1 for D (5 bases). V was clipped by 3 bases and J by 8 bases, with 13 bases between them. Per the germline V gene, CDR1 is KGHSH and CDR2 is LQKENI. This CDR3 has 13 amino acids. The CDR3 loop is CASSPGIDSGYTF. For the CDR3, the DNA is TGTGCCAGCTCACCCGGGATCGACAGCGGCTACACCTTC. The entire variable domain, with the rest obtained from reference TRBV18 and TRBJ1-2, is as follows: NAGVMQNPRHLVRRRGQEARLRCSPMKGHSHVYWYRQLPEEGLKFMVYLQKENIIDESGMPKERFSAEFPKEGPSILRIQQVVRGDSAAYFCASSPGIDSGYTFGSGTRLTVV.

The gene calls are TRBV10-1 and TRBJ2-2; a possible D gene is TRBD1 (5 bases). The CDR3 has 13 residues. Trimming pared 5 bases from V and 7 bases from J, leaving 11 bases between. CDR1 and CDR2 from the germline V gene are WNHNN and SYGVQD (reference sequence). This CDR3 reads CASSRTRDGELFF. CDR3 coding DNA: TGCGCCAGCAGTAGGACAAGGGACGGGGAGCTGTTTTTT.

The rearrangement joins TRBV25-1 to TRBJ2-5, with TRBD2 matching over 14 bases. V was pared by 5 bases and J by 6 bases, with 8 bases of the junction left unmatched. Per germline, CDR1 MGHDK and CDR2 SYGVNS. The CDR3 loop spans 16 amino acids. The CDR3 DNA reads TGTGCCAGCAGTCACGGGACTAGCGGGGGTGGAAAGACCCAGTACTTC. Its protein is CASSHGTSGGGKTQYF.

The chain carries TRBV30 and TRBJ2-5; possible D gene TRBD2, 6 bases. The CDR3 is 13 residues long. Trimming pared 1 base from V and 3 bases from J, leaving 9 bases between. Germline V gives CDR1 GTSNPN, CDR2 SVGIG (reference sequence). The CDR3: CAWSGLAKETQYF. CDR3 DNA sequence: TGTGCCTGGAGTGGCCTAGCGAAAGAGACCCAGTACTTC.

About this clone: Germline and junction disagree at one end, which may indicate a read error. The rearrangement links TRBV5-4 to TRBJ2-4; 7 nucleotides line up with TRBD2. Germline V CDR1 and CDR2: SGHNT, YYREEE (reference sequence). This CDR3 comprises 16 residues. CDR3 in DNA: TGTGCCAGCAGTTTGGGGGGGGAACGAACCAAAAACATTCAGTACTTC. It is translated as CASSLGGERTKNIQYF.

The V call is TRBV28, the J call TRBJ1-1, with D hard to call. Deletions cut 9 bases from V and 4 bases from J, with 21 bases between. This CDR3 comprises 15 residues. The germline V gene has CDR1 MDHEN and CDR2 SYDVKM. CDR3 loop: CASIDIGVGGTEAFF. The CDR3 DNA reads TGTGCCAGTATAGACATTGGGGTGGGAGGCACTGAAGCTTTCTTT.

The chain joins TRBV11-3 to TRBJ1-1; possibly TRBD1 for D (5 bases). V lost 1 base, J lost 10 bases, and 10 bases lay in between. In germline, CDR1 is SGHNT, CDR2 YENEEA. The CDR3 runs 12 residues. The CDR3 loop reads CASSLVRALAFF. DNA for the CDR3: TGTGCCAGCAGCTTAGTCAGGGCCTTAGCTTTCTTT.